The T cell receptor beta chain described here comes from a study of pediatric ulcerative colitis. Findings of the study overall: This repertoire reflects total lymphocytes rather than subpopulations like regulatory T cells.

The CDR3 is 17 amino acids. The V end lost 4 bases, the J end lost 1 base, and 19 bases lay between the germline ends. The germline V gene encodes CDR1 LNHNV and CDR2 YYDKDF (reference sequence). One to two pinch biopsies were taken from the rectum during colonoscopy. Comments on this clone: The antigen is unknown.

TCRdb's copy holds only in-frame clones and misses some; the assay was immunoSEQ multiplex PCR. The sample consists of 20,000 to 30,000 clones, roughly 70% of them appearing once. The chain joins TRBV15 to TRBJ2-5; D remains unclear. Sequenced material: gut tissue. This TCR was sampled from a boy aged 5-17 years with severe ulcerative colitis. Here the CDR3 reads CATSKHPKEASQETQYF. The DNA for the CDR3 is TGTGCCACCAGCAAACATCCTAAGGAAGCTTCCCAAGAGACCCAGTACTTC.